Below, 9 T cell receptor delta chains from the same sample are listed, as sequenced in a study of gamma-delta chains in newborns, infants, children. With CATT, TCRdb re-called clones from the reads. The table lists about 3,400 delta-chain clones, about 0.3% of them singletons. The specimen sequenced was blood. These receptors were obtained from a child who was a newborn, infant or young child, either healthy, febrile or measles-vaccinated (not recorded which).

This clone was found a few times. A read error may explain this, as a much larger clone is one base away. This sequence joins TRDV1 and TRDJ1; 9 nucleotides agree with TRDD3. The CDR3 sequence is 21 residues long. Germline CDR1 is TSWWSYY and CDR2 is QGS. V lost 0 bases, J lost 4 bases, and 21 bases stayed unmatched. CDR3 loop: CALGELAFRLLGETYNDKLIF. Written as DNA, the CDR3 is TGTGCTCTTGGGGAACTGGCCTTCCGTTTACTGGGGGAAACGTACAACGATAAACTCATCTTT.

This clone is medium-sized. A read error likely explains this, since a far larger clone differs by one base. The chain uses TRDV2 and TRDJ3, with TRDD3 matching 8 bases. The V segment lost 9 bases and the J segment 0 bases; nucleotides outside the gene matches: 21. CDR3 length: 21 amino acids. Germline-derived CDR1 and CDR2 are GEAIGNYY and EKD. CDR3 sequence reads: CARASLLGARTSSWDTRQMFF. The DNA for the CDR3 is TGTGCCCGTGCATCCCTACTGGGGGCCCGAACCAGCTCCTGGGACACCCGACAGATGTTTTTC.

This clone was found a few times. A much larger clonotype is one base distant, so this may be a read error. This specimen includes other DNA sequences encoding the same CDR3. The genes are TRAV29/DV5 and TRDJ2; 7 bases are shared with TRDD3. The CDR3 contains 17 residues. CDR1 is NSMFDY and CDR2 is ISSIKDK in the germline V gene. CDR3 amino acids: CAASEGEGDAATAQLFF. In DNA form, the CDR3 reads TGTGCAGCAAGCGAGGGGGAGGGGGATGCCGCGACAGCGCAACTCTTCTTT.

This clone was picked up a small number of times. This DNA's translation and the protein TCRdb lists, from a much larger clone, do not match at residue 3, likely due to a read error; the protein shown is translated from the DNA. Distinct nucleotide sequences in the sample also encode this CDR3. J is TRDJ2 and V is TRDV2, with 8 bases matching TRDD3. Per germline, CDR1 GEAIGNYY and CDR2 EKD. The CDR3 contains 18 residues. CDR3 coding DNA: TGTGCCCGTGACACCGTACTGGGGGGCCTAGCTTTGACAGCACAACTCTTCTTT. It specifies CARDTVLGGLALTAQLFF.

The sample holds a few counts of this clone. The protein given by TCRdb reflects a much larger clone and differs at residue 16 from this DNA's translation, likely from a read error; the protein shown is the DNA's translation. The chain couples TRDV2 to TRDJ3, with 9 bases that match TRDD3. The germline V gene encodes CDR1 GEAIGNYY and CDR2 EKD. This CDR3 has 18 residues. The CDR3 here is CACDRLLGDSWDTRQTFF. The CDR3 coding sequence is TGTGCCTGTGACAGGTTACTGGGGGACTCCTGGGACACCCGACAGACGTTTTTC.

In its sample, this clone was seen a few times. A read error likely explains why the TCRdb protein, taken from a much larger clone, differs from this DNA's translation at residue 6; the protein shown is translated from the DNA. The rearrangement links TRDV2 to TRDJ1; TRDD3 aligns across 8 bases. V trimming: 3 bases; J trimming: 0 bases; junction bases outside the gene matches: 14. In germline, CDR1 is GEAIGNYY, CDR2 EKD. The CDR3 loop spans 18 amino acids. This chain's CDR3 is CACDAVWKLGAYTDKLIF. CDR3 coding DNA: TGTGCCTGTGACGCCGTGTGGAAACTGGGGGCTTACACCGATAAACTCATCTTT.

Worth noting for this clone: The protein recorded in TCRdb matches a much larger clone and deviates from this DNA's translation at residue 9, suggesting a read error; the protein here is obtained by translating the DNA. The chain couples TRDV2 to TRDJ1; D is perhaps TRDD3 (6 bases). Trimming removed 2 bases at V and 4 bases at J, with 13 bases between. The CDR3 extends over 14 amino acids. In germline, CDR1 is GEAIGNYY, CDR2 EKD. The CDR3 DNA reads TGTGCCTGTGACAAGTTGGGGGGCATCGATAAACTCATCTTT. This codes for CACDKLGGIDKLIF.

This clone was seen a few times. TCRdb's listed protein matches a much larger clone and diverges from this DNA's translation at residue 3, likely through a read error; the protein shown comes from the DNA. CDR3 coding DNA: TGTGCCTTTGACACGGGGATTCGGTACACCGATAAACTCATCTTT. Its translation is CAFDTGIRYTDKLIF. V gene TRDV2 combines with J gene TRDJ1; D possibly corresponds to TRDD3 (6 bases). The CDR3 extends over 15 amino acids. The germline V gene encodes CDR1 GEAIGNYY and CDR2 EKD.

This clone was observed a handful of times. TCRdb's protein, taken from a much larger clone, differs from this DNA's translation at residue 7, likely owing to a read error; the protein displayed comes from the DNA. The rearrangement uses TRDV2 and TRDJ3, with 10 bases that match TRDD3. Losses at the gene ends were 2 bases for V and 0 bases for J; bases not matched to a gene: 9. The CDR3 loop spans 20 amino acids. Germline V gene sequence: CDR1 GEAIGNYY, CDR2 EKD. The CDR3: CACDKYRGIRSSWDTRQMFF. The CDR3 DNA reads as TGTGCCTGTGACAAGTACCGGGGGATACGCAGCTCCTGGGACACCCGACAGATGTTTTTC.